This TCR beta chain was profiled in a study of memory CD4+ T cells and cytomegalovirus serostatus. Germline loops: CDR1 LNHNV, CDR2 YYDKDF (reference sequence). CDR3 length: 15 amino acids. V shed 4 bases and J shed 3 bases, with 16 bases lying between them. Some clones are missing from TCRdb's copy, which holds only in-frame ones; the method was immunoSEQ multiplex PCR. The sample records 50,000 or so clones, around 80% being singletons. The sort gate was single viable CD3+CD4+CD8-CD45RO+ cells for memory CD4+ T cells. The gene calls are TRBV15 and TRBJ2-7; D perhaps matches TRBD1 (6 bases). Source material: memory CD4+ T cells from blood. The source is an adult in good health and CMV-seronegative. In DNA form, the CDR3 reads TGTGCCACCAGCACCCAAGTCCGGGACAACTACGAGCAGTACTTC. The encoded protein is CATSTQVRDNYEQYF.